This TCR beta chain was recovered during a study of blood T cell repertoires in COVID-19. Study summary: Spain, Italy and the United States supplied samples that represented acute and convalescent COVID-19. Sources were T cells, B-cell-depleted T cells, or PBMCs; the material itself was cDNA or gDNA.

CDR1 is SGHRS, CDR2 YFSETQ, per germline. CDR3 length: 16 amino acids. V gave up 3 bases and J gave up 4 bases; unmatched junction bases: 11. Authors' methods: Reference gene primer amplification gave estimated nucleated cell counts. The method was immunoSEQ multiplex PCR; TCRdb's version includes in-frame clones alone and lacks a portion of them. That table furnishes V, J and clone size, whereas the DNA furnished D and trimming. The top ten hold around 1.6% of the sample, which has 130,000 to 150,000 clones, 89% seen once. Sequencing was performed on peripheral blood. This chain connects TRBV5-1 to TRBJ1-2; 8 nucleotides line up with TRBD1. The source is a human donor in a cohort sampled during active COVID-19. CDR3 nucleotide sequence: TGCGCCAGCAGCTGGGACGACGGACAGGGACCCTATGGCTACACCTTC. Translated, it gives CASSWDDGQGPYGYTF.